The 30 T cell receptor beta chains reported below all come from one sample, sequenced in a study of regulatory T cells in long-lasting Graves disease. As to time point: persistent/refractory GD, antithyroid drugs over 5 years with positive TRAb. Scientists built the TCR library using RNA that was extracted from PBMCs. Building of the TCR beta libraries involved iRepertoire HTBI primers and Arm-PCR of CDR3 regions. TCRdb itself ran the multiplex PCR reads through MiXCR, one entry per CDR3 protein. The sample consists of roughly 500,000 distinct CDR3 sequences, 20% to 25% of them appearing once. The sample in question was peripheral blood mononuclear cells (PBMCs), obtained when the disease was refractory, from a patient treated with antithyroid drugs. Receptors were obtained from a female donor with Graves disease.

The chain carries TRBV27 and TRBJ1-2; 9 bases map to TRBD1. The CDR3 runs 13 residues. V gave up 6 bases and J gave up 14 bases; unmatched junction bases: 13. From germline, CDR1 is MNHEY and CDR2 SMNVEV (reference sequence). The CDR3 DNA reads as TGTGCCAGCAGGCCCTCGGGACAGGGTCTTGGAACCTTC. As protein: CASRPSGQGLGTF.

This clonotype was counted between two and nine times. V gene TRBV3-1 combines with J gene TRBJ1-1, with D uncertain. The CDR3 spans 17 residues. CDR1 LGHDT and CDR2 YNNKEL come from the germline V gene (reference sequence). V was clipped by 2 bases and J by 0 bases, with 16 bases between them. CDR3 DNA sequence: TGTGCCAGCAGCCAATGGGTGGGAAGTCCAATGAACACTGAAGCTTTCTTT. Amino acids: CASSQWVGSPMNTEAFF.

This clonotype was seen more than once but under ten times. It may be a read error: a sequence one base away is much more abundant. This chain uses TRBV19 with TRBJ2-5; D is undetermined. V lost 3 bases and J 0 bases, leaving 2 bases between the germline ends. Germline V gives CDR1 LNHDA, CDR2 SQIVND (reference sequence). The CDR3 totals 12 residues. CDR3 protein: CASSMYQETQYF. The CDR3 nucleotides are TGTGCCAGTAGTATGTACCAAGAGACCCAGTACTTC.

The rearrangement links TRBV13 to TRBJ2-3; possibly TRBD1 or TRBD2 for D (5 bases each). CDR1 is PRHDT and CDR2 is FYEKMQ in the germline V gene (reference sequence). Between the trimmed V and J ends, which lost 3 bases and 8 bases, there was a span of 9 bases. CDR3 length equals 12 residues. The CDR3 sequence is CASSLGRSTQYF. CDR3 in DNA: TGTGCCAGCAGCTTGGGACGATCTACGCAGTATTTT.

Ten or more counts support this clonotype. V is TRBV15 and J is TRBJ1-1; 9 bases agree with TRBD1. The CDR3 contains 15 residues. Trimming cost V 4 bases and J 6 bases; bases outside gene matches: 9. Germline V CDR1 and CDR2: LNHNV, YYDKDF (reference sequence). For the CDR3, the DNA is TGTGCCACCAGCATCCCGGGACAGGGTTTCTCTGAAGCTTTCTTT. Residues: CATSIPGQGFSEAFF. The entire variable domain, with the rest obtained from reference TRBV15 and TRBJ1-1, is as follows: DAMVIQNPRYQVTQFGKPVTLSCSQTLNHNVMYWYQQKSSQAPKLLFHYYDKDFNNEADTPDNFQSRRPNTSFCFLDIRSPGLGDTAMYLCATSIPGQGFSEAFFGQGTRLTVV.

The chain combines TRBV14 with TRBJ1-1; D not certain. CDR1 is SGHDN, CDR2 FVKESK, per germline. The ends were cut back, 0 bases at V and 4 bases at J, with 6 bases in the middle. The CDR3 contains 13 residues. In DNA form, the CDR3 reads TGTGCCAGCAGCCAAGAACGGACCACTGAAGCTTTCTTT. It codes for CASSQERTTEAFF.

The chain carries TRBV6-1 and TRBJ1-2; D unclear. The V end was cut by 2 bases, the J end by 4 bases, with 17 bases between. Germline V gives CDR1 MNHNS, CDR2 SASEGT. The CDR3 extends over 16 amino acids. CDR3 sequence reads: CASSEPAIERGYGYTF. The CDR3 coding sequence is TGTGCCAGCAGTGAACCCGCCATTGAACGCGGCTATGGCTACACCTTC.

This clonotype was seen a handful of times. The V and J genes are TRBV19 and TRBJ1-1, with 7 nucleotides matching TRBD1. V trimming: 5 bases; J trimming: 1 base; junction bases outside the gene matches: 4. Germline values: CDR1 LNHDA, CDR2 SQIVND (reference sequence). This CDR3 has 14 amino acids. For the CDR3, the DNA is TGTGCCAGTAGTGGGACAGCACCGAACACTGAAGCTTTCTTT. Protein product: CASSGTAPNTEAFF.

This chain links TRBV28 with TRBJ2-3; tentatively, D is TRBD1 (6 bases). The CDR3 contains 13 residues. Looked up from germline, CDR1 is MDHEN and CDR2 is SYDVKM. The V end lost 3 bases, the J end lost 6 bases, and 10 bases lay between the germline ends. The CDR3 reads CASSFTGTDTQYF. CDR3 DNA sequence: TGTGCCAGCAGTTTCACAGGGACGGATACGCAGTATTTT.

The chain carries TRBV28 and TRBJ2-7; D remains ambiguous. V lost 4 bases, J lost 2 bases, and 9 bases lay in between. This CDR3 has 13 amino acids. Germline CDR1 MDHEN, CDR2 SYDVKM. CDR3 in amino acids: CASSSEIPYEQYF. DNA for the CDR3: TGTGCCAGCAGTTCAGAGATCCCCTACGAGCAGTACTTC.

This clonotype was counted between two and nine times. The chain carries TRBV9 and TRBJ1-6; D is unresolved. Germline-derived CDR1 and CDR2 are SGDLS and YYNGEE. V was shortened by 4 bases and J by 14 bases, with 13 bases between the two germline ends. The CDR3 is 12 residues long. The CDR3 sequence: CASSLDLISLHF. The DNA of the CDR3 is TGTGCCAGCAGCCTAGACCTTATCTCCCTCCACTTT.

The table lists this clonotype with many counts. The chain has TRBV28 and TRBJ2-7; 7 bases fit TRBD2. The junction had 7 bases not matched to a gene; V was cut back by 7 bases and J by 1 base. The CDR3 is 14 residues long. In germline, CDR1 is MDHEN, CDR2 SYDVKM. The CDR3 reads CASNSAGVSYEQYF. DNA of the CDR3: TGTGCCAGCAATTCCGCGGGAGTATCCTACGAGCAGTACTTC.

This clonotype was seen repeatedly, ten times or more. The J gene is TRBJ2-7, the V gene TRBV20-1, with D possibly matching TRBD2 (6 bases). This CDR3 contains 13 residues. CDR1 DFQATT and CDR2 SNEGSKA come from the germline V gene (reference sequence). V lost 3 bases, J lost 2 bases, and 11 bases lay in between. CDR3: CSASGREAYEQYF. The CDR3 coding sequence is TGCAGTGCTAGCGGGCGGGAAGCCTACGAGCAGTACTTC.

The gene calls are TRBV30 and TRBJ2-7, with a possible D match to TRBD2 (5 bases). The CDR3 is 13 amino acids. The V and J ends lost 0 bases and 3 bases respectively, with 9 bases between them. Germline lookup yields CDR1 GTSNPN and CDR2 SVGIG (reference sequence). CDR3 loop: CAWSVSAGYEQYF. CDR3 nucleotides: TGTGCCTGGAGTGTATCCGCGGGCTACGAGCAGTACTTC.

The chain combines TRBV4-1 with TRBJ2-5, with D maybe TRBD2 (5 bases). CDR3 length equals 14 residues. The V and J ends lost 2 bases and 5 bases respectively, with 12 bases between them. From germline, CDR1 is MGHRA and CDR2 YSYEKL. The CDR3 nucleotides read TGCGCCAGCAGCCAACCCGGGGAGAAGGAGACCCAGTACTTC. It encodes CASSQPGEKETQYF.

V and J are TRBV27 and TRBJ1-4; 8 bases are a match to TRBD1. Germline V gene lookup returns CDR1 MNHEY and CDR2 SMNVEV (reference sequence). The CDR3 has 17 residues. V trimming: 4 bases; J trimming: 4 bases; junction bases outside the gene matches: 11. CDR3: CASSSRHFRGLNEKLFF. The CDR3 coding sequence is TGTGCCAGCAGTTCCCGACATTTCAGGGGGCTTAATGAAAAACTGTTTTTT. Full variable domain (rest looked up from reference TRBV27 and TRBJ1-4): EAQVTQNPRYLITVTGKKLTVTCSQNMNHEYMSWYRQDPGLGLRQIYYSMNVEVTDKGDVPEGYKVSRKEKRNFPLILESPSPNQTSLYFCASSSRHFRGLNEKLFFGSGTQLSVL.

The rearrangement joins TRBV7-9 to TRBJ2-5; D unresolved. Trimming removed 0 bases at V and 1 base at J, with 12 bases between. Per the germline V gene, CDR1 is SEHNR and CDR2 is FQNEAQ (reference sequence). This CDR3 region has 16 residues. The CDR3 sequence is CASSLAGSVFQETQYF. The CDR3, as DNA: TGTGCCAGCAGCTTAGCGGGGTCCGTTTTCCAAGAGACCCAGTACTTC.

On this clonotype itself: A far more abundant clone sits one base away, making this likely a read error. This chain links TRBV7-9 with TRBJ1-5, with D unresolved. V was clipped by 3 bases and J by 10 bases, with 13 bases between them. CDR1 and CDR2 from the germline V gene are SEHNR and FQNEAQ (reference sequence). This CDR3 has 13 residues. The CDR3 DNA reads TGTGCCAGCAGCTTGGGTCCATGGCACCCCCAGCATTTT. It specifies CASSLGPWHPQHF.

This clonotype was recorded many times. The chain joins TRBV7-9 to TRBJ1-2, with unresolved D. The CDR3 is 13 amino acids. Germline CDR1 is SEHNR and CDR2 is FQNEAQ (reference sequence). The V gene lost 3 bases and the J gene lost 2 bases, with 7 bases spanning the gap. DNA of the CDR3: TGTGCCAGCAGCTTCGGGGAGAACTATGGCTACACCTTC. This gives the protein CASSFGENYGYTF.

This clonotype was observed many times. V usage is TRBV12-3 or TRBV12-4 and J usage is TRBJ2-5; 9 bases are a match to TRBD2. The CDR3 consists of 17 residues. Trimming at V came to 3 bases and at J to 1 base, leaving 9 bases not matched to a gene. The CDR3, as DNA: TGTGCCAGCAGTTTCCCCGCCCTAGCGGGGACCCAAGAGACCCAGTACTTC. Translating gives CASSFPALAGTQETQYF.

This clonotype was detected a few times. This rearrangement joins TRBV5-5 to TRBJ1-5; perhaps TRBD1 as D (5 bases). V shed 4 bases and J shed 7 bases, with 12 bases lying between them. This CDR3 spans 13 amino acids. Germline assignment: CDR1 SGHKS and CDR2 YYEKEE (reference sequence). CDR3 nucleotide sequence: TGTGCCAGCAGCCAACAGGTTCGCCAGCCCCAGCATTTT. Its translation: CASSQQVRQPQHF.

This clonotype was seen just once. The chain couples TRBV9 to TRBJ2-1; D possibly uses TRBD1 or TRBD2 (5 bases each). The CDR3 has 13 residues. The germline V and J ends were trimmed by 0 bases and 9 bases, with 10 bases remaining between them. The germline V gene has CDR1 SGDLS and CDR2 YYNGEE. The CDR3 DNA reads as TGTGCCAGCAGCGTAGGGGGGTATACTGAGCAGTTCTTC. Translating it yields CASSVGGYTEQFF.

This clonotype appeared many times. The J gene is TRBJ2-7, the V gene TRBV15; D may be TRBD1 (6 bases). The length of the CDR3 is 14 residues. Germline loops: CDR1 LNHNV, CDR2 YYDKDF (reference sequence). V lost 0 bases and J 4 bases, leaving 10 bases between the germline ends. CDR3 region: CATSREGAGYEQYF. DNA of the CDR3: TGTGCCACCAGCAGAGAGGGGGCTGGGTACGAGCAGTACTTC.

This clonotype has ten or more counts. This chain uses TRBV28 with TRBJ2-7; no firm D call. Deletions cut 3 bases from V and 2 bases from J, with 11 bases between. CDR1 and CDR2 (germline): MDHEN, SYDVKM. This CDR3 has 14 amino acids. CDR3 region: CASSLSGYPYEQYF. The CDR3 DNA is TGTGCCAGCAGTTTGAGTGGCTACCCCTACGAGCAGTACTTC. The full variable domain, completed using reference TRBV28 and TRBJ2-7, is DVKVTQSSRYLVKRTGEKVFLECVQDMDHENMFWYRQDPGLGLRLIYFSYDVKMKEKGDIPEGYSVSREKKERFSLILESASTNQTSMYLCASSLSGYPYEQYFGPGTRLTVT.

This clonotype was seen at least ten times. V is TRBV29-1 and J is TRBJ2-7; D might be TRBD1 or TRBD2, each matching 6 bases. Germline V CDR1 and CDR2: SQVTM, ANQGSEA. V shed 4 bases and J shed 3 bases, with 10 bases lying between them. The CDR3 contains 12 residues. This CDR3 reads CSVGGAGYEQYF. The CDR3 coding sequence is TGCAGCGTTGGGGGGGCAGGCTACGAGCAGTACTTC.

This clonotype was recorded at least ten times. This rearrangement joins TRBV6-1 to TRBJ2-7, with 9 nucleotides matching TRBD1. V shed 7 bases, J shed 6 bases, and the junction held 19 bases outside the gene matches. The CDR3 loop spans 17 amino acids. Per germline, CDR1 MNHNS and CDR2 SASEGT. CDR3: CASILRLTGGTRGEQYF. The CDR3 nucleotides are TGTGCCAGCATTCTGAGACTTACAGGGGGCACAAGGGGCGAGCAGTACTTC.

This chain's CDR3 is CSARDVWGAGNEQYF. The CDR3 DNA reads as TGCAGTGCTAGAGACGTATGGGGAGCGGGCAATGAGCAGTACTTC. This sequence joins TRBV20-1 and TRBJ2-7; D perhaps matches TRBD2 (6 bases). The CDR3 has 15 residues. V lost 0 bases to trimming and J lost 7 bases, with 19 bases between them. The germline gives CDR1 DFQATT, CDR2 SNEGSKA (reference sequence).

The chain recombines TRBV29-1 with TRBJ2-7; D is uncertain. The CDR3 is made up of 17 amino acids. Germline V gene sequence: CDR1 SQVTM, CDR2 ANQGSEA. Trimming removed 7 bases at V and 0 bases at J, with 25 bases between. DNA for the CDR3: TGCAGCGCTCCTAAACTCCGGGTCGGTCAGCTCTCCTACGAGCAGTACTTC. Translating it yields CSAPKLRVGQLSYEQYF.

In this sample, this clonotype turned up a few times. The V call is TRBV19, the J call TRBJ1-1; 10 bases fit TRBD1. The germline V gene has CDR1 LNHDA and CDR2 SQIVND (reference sequence). V shed 7 bases, J shed 5 bases, and the junction held 10 bases outside the gene matches. The CDR3 is 15 amino acids. The CDR3 loop is CASTPLTGGETEAFF. The CDR3 nucleotides are TGTGCCAGTACCCCTTTGACAGGGGGCGAGACTGAAGCTTTCTTT.

At least ten counts were recorded for this clonotype. This chain connects TRBV28 to TRBJ2-7; TRBD1 matches at 8 bases. Germline V CDR1 and CDR2: MDHEN, SYDVKM. V lost 7 bases and J lost 2; bases outside the gene matches: 13. The CDR3 extends over 16 amino acids. CDR3 DNA sequence: TGTGCCAGCACCCCCGCCCTGAGGACAGGGCCCTACGAGCAGTACTTC. Translating it yields CASTPALRTGPYEQYF.